This T cell receptor beta chain was profiled in a study of blood T cell repertoires in COVID-19. Sequenced by immunoSEQ multiplex PCR; TCRdb stores in-frame clones only, minus some. Of fewer than 200,000 clones in the sample, 65% to 90% are singletons; the top ten hold roughly 15%. The receptor comes from a man between 45 and 60 years old who had recovered from COVID-19. The sequencing sample was made of PBMCs or T cells enriched from blood (not recorded which).

CDR3 DNA: TGTGCCTGGAGAGAACAGGGCGAGTTTGAAGGAAAACTGTTTTTT. This sequence encodes CAWREQGEFEGKLFF. The chain is built from TRBV30 and TRBJ1-4; D may be TRBD1 (6 bases). V was trimmed by 3 bases and J by 10 bases, leaving 21 bases between them. The germline V gene has CDR1 GTSNPN and CDR2 SVGIG (reference sequence). The CDR3 spans 15 residues.